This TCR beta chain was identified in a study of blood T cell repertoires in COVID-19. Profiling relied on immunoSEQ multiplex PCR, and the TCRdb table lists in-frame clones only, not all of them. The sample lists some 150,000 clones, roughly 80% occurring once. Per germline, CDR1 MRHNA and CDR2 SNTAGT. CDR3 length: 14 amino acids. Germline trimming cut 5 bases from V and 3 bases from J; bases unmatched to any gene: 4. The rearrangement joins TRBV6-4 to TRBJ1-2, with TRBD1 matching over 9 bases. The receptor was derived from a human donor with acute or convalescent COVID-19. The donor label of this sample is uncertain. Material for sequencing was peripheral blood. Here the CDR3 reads CASSSWTGDYGYTF. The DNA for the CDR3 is TGTGCCAGCAGTAGTTGGACAGGGGACTATGGCTACACCTTC.